The clone carrying this T cell receptor (beta chain) was seen a handful of times. This CDR3 is 15 amino acids long. Germline V CDR1 and CDR2: SGHAT, FQNNGV. V lost 0 bases to trimming and J lost 0 bases, with 7 bases between them. Vbeta (60) and Jbeta (13) primers were used in the PCR. Sequencing was performed with immunoSEQ multiplex PCR; in TCRdb, only in-frame clones are kept and a portion is missing. The sample has 150,000 to 170,000 clones, about 84% seen once. These data are taken from a study of cytomegalovirus exposure and HLA in healthy donors. At the level of the study: Earlier results showed roughly 120 million unique TCR beta sequences derived from roughly 200 million T cells.

The sequenced material came from PBMCs. The clonotype comes from a woman aged 35 to 49 in good health and CMV-seropositive. The genes are TRBV11-2 and TRBJ2-3; maybe TRBD2 (5 bases). CDR3 in amino acids: CASSLDRGSTDTQYF. The CDR3, as DNA: TGTGCCAGCAGCTTAGACCGGGGTAGCACAGATACGCAGTATTTT.